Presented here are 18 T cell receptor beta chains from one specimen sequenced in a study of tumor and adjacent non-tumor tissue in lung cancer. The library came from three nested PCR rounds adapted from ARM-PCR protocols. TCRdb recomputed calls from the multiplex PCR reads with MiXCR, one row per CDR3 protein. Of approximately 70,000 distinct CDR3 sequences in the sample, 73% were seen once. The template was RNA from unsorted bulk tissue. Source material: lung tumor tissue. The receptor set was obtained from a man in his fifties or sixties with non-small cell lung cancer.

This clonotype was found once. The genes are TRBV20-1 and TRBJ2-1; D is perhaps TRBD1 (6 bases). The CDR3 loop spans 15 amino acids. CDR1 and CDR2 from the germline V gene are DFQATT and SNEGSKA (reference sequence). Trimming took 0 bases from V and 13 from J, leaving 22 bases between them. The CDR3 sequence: CSARDSTGRLSDQFF. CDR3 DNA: TGCAGTGCTAGAGATTCAACAGGGCGGTTAAGTGATCAGTTCTTC.

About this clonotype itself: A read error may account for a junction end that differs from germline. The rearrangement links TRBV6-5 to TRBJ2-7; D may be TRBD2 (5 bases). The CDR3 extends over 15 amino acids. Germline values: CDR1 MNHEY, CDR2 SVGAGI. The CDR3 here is CASCYSRWEIAEQYF. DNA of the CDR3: TGTGCCAGCTGTTACTCGAGGTGGGAGATAGCCGAGCAGTACTTC.

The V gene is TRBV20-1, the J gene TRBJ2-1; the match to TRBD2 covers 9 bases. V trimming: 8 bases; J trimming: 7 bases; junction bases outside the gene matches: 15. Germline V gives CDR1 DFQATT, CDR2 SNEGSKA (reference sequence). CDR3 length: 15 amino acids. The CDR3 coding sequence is TGCAGTACTGGAGTCGGGACTAGCAGGAGGAATGAGCAGTTCTTC. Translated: CSTGVGTSRRNEQFF.

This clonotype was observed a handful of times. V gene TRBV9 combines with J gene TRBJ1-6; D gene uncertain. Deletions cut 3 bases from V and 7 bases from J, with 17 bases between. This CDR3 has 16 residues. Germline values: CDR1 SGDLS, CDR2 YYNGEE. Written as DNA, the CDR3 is TGTGCCAGCAGCGCCCCGGACGGAGGCGAAAATTCACCCCTCCACTTT. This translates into CASSAPDGGENSPLHF.

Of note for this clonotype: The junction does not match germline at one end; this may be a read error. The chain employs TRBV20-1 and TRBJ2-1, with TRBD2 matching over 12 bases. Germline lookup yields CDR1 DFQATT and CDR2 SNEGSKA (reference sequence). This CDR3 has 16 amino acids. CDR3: CSTRSGLAGTWDEQFF. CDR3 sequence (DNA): TGCAGTACTAGAAGTGGACTAGCGGGAACGTGGGATGAGCAGTTCTTC.

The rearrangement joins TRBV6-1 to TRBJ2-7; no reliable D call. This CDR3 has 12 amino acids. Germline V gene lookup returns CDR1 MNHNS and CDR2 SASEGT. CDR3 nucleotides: TGTGCCAGCAACGGCGACTCCTACGAGCAGTACGTT. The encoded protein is CASNGDSYEQYV.

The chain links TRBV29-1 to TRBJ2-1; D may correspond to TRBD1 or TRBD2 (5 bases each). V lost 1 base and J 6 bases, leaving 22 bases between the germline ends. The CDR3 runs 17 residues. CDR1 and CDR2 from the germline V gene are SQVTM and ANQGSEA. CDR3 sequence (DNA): TGCAGCGTTGAAGGAGAATACCGGGACGTCCTTCCCAATGAGCAGTTCTTC. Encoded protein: CSVEGEYRDVLPNEQFF.

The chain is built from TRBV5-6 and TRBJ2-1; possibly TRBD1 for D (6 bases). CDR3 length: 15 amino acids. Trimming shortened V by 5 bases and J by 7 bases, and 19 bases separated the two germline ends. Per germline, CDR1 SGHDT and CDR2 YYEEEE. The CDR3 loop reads CASSSTGHRYNEQFF. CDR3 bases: TGTGCCAGCAGTTCAACGGGACACCGCTATAATGAGCAGTTCTTC.

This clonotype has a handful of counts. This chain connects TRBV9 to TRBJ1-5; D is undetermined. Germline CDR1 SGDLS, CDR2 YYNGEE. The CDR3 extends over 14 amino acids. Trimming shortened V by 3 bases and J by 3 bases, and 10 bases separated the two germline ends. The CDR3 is CASSETPTNQPQHF. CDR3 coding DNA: TGTGCCAGCAGCGAGACCCCTACCAATCAGCCCCAGCATTTT.

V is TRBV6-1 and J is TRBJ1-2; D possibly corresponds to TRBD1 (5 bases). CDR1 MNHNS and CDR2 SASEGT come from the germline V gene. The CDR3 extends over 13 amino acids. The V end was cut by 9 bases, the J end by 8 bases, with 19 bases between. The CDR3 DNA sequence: TGTGCCAGGAGTTACGGGATAGGGGACGGCTACACCTTC. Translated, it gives CARSYGIGDGYTF.

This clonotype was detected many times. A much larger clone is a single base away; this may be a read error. The CDR3 region has the DNA TGCAGTGCTCGGGCGGGAGGTAGCGGGCAGTACTTC. This codes for CSARAGGSGQYF. The chain combines TRBV20-1 with TRBJ2-7; 8 nucleotides align to TRBD2. Losses at the gene ends were 5 bases for V and 9 bases for J; bases not matched to a gene: 9. The CDR3 covers 12 residues. The germline V gene has CDR1 DFQATT and CDR2 SNEGSKA (reference sequence).

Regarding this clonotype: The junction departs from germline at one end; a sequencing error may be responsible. The CDR3 DNA sequence: TGCGCCAGCAGTCCTAGCCAGGGCCACGAGCGGTACTTC. It codes for CASSPSQGHERYF. The chain combines TRBV5-1 with TRBJ2-7, with D perhaps assigned TRBD1 or TRBD2 (5 bases each). Germline CDR1 SGHRS, CDR2 YFSETQ. CDR3 size: 13 residues.

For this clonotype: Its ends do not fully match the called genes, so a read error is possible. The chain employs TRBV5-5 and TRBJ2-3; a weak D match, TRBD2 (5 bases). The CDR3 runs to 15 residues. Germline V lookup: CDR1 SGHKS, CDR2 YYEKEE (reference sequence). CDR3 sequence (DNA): TGTGCCAGCGGCCGGTGGGGAGAGTGGCCAGATACGCAGTGTTTT. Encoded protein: CASGRWGEWPDTQCF.

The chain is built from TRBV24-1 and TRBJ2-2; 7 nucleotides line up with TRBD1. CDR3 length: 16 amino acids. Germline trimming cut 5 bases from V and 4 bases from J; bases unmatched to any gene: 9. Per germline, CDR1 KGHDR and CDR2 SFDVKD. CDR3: CATSGGQEASTGELFF. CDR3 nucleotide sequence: TGTGCCACCAGTGGCGGACAGGAGGCTAGCACCGGGGAGCTGTTTTTT.

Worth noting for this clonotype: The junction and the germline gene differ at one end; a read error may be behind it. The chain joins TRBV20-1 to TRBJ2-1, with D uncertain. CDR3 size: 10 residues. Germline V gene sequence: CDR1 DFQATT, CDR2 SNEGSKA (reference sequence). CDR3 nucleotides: TGCAGTGCTATTGGCAAAGAGCCGTTCTTT. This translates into CSAIGKEPFF.

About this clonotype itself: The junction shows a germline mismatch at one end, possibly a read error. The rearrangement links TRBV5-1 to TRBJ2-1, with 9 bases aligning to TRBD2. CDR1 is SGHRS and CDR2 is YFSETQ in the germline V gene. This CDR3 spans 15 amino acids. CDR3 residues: CASSVSGSAYNERFF. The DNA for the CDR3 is TGCGCCAGCAGCGTTAGCGGGAGCGCCTACAATGAGCGGTTCTTC.

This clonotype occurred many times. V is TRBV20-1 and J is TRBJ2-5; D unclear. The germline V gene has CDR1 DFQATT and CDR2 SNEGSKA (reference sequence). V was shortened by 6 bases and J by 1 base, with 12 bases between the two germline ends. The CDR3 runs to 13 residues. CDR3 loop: CSAPGDTQETQYF. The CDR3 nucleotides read TGCAGTGCCCCCGGAGATACCCAAGAGACCCAGTACTTC.

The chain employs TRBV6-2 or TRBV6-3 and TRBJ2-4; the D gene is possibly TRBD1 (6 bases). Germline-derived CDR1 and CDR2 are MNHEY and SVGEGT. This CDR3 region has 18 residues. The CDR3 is CASSARDMGRVAKNIQYF. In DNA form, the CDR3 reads TGTGCTAGTAGTGCCCGGGACATGGGGCGCGTTGCCAAAAACATTCAGTACTTC.